The 28 T cell receptor beta chains below come from one sample, sequenced in a study of shared clonotypes between healthy human individuals. The repertoire was sequenced with immunoSEQ multiplex PCR; TCRdb's copy has only in-frame clones and lacks some. Altogether some 1,900,000 clones are present, approximately 95% being singletons, with the ten largest covering 1% to 1.5%. Naivety among CD8 cells was defined by CD45RO negativity and positive CCR7 selection, thereby excluding terminally differentiated effector memory CD45RA+ cells. Sequencing used naive CD8+ T cells sorted from blood. These receptors were obtained from a young man in good health.

Concerning this clone itself: A read error is likely, as this CDR3 ends without the conserved phenylalanine or tryptophan. No DNA is shown, since the ends of the CDR3 on it are uncertain; the CDR3 is the one TCRdb lists. The CDR3 loop reads CASSKDSS. The chain recombines TRBV21-1 with TRBJ1-1; TRBD1, the table's D call, lacks a check against the DNA. TRBV21-1 is reported as a pseudogene. The CDR3 spans 8 residues, counting both ends.

There are a few counts of this clone. Other DNA sequences in this sample translate to the same CDR3. The V call is TRBV11-2, the J call TRBJ2-5; D gene unclear. Germline-derived CDR1 and CDR2 are SGHAT and FQNNGV. Trimming took 2 bases from V and 4 from J, leaving 2 bases between them. The CDR3 runs to 11 residues. Here the CDR3 reads CASSLLETQYF. As DNA, the CDR3 is TGTGCCAGCAGCTTACTAGAGACCCAGTACTTC.

V is TRBV7-9 and J is TRBJ2-1; D is unresolved. The CDR3 spans 15 residues. Germline V gene sequence: CDR1 SEHNR, CDR2 FQNEAQ (reference sequence). Trimming left V 5 bases short and J 2 bases short, with 13 bases between. CDR3 nucleotides: TGTGCCAGCAGCGACCTGATGGACCCCTACAATGAGCAGTTCTTC. Its protein product is CASSDLMDPYNEQFF.

The chain uses TRBV19 and TRBJ2-7, with D perhaps TRBD1 or TRBD2 (5 bases each). The CDR3 is 14 amino acids. The V and J ends lost 5 bases and 4 bases respectively, with 15 bases between them. Germline loops: CDR1 LNHDA, CDR2 SQIVND (reference sequence). CDR3 coding DNA: TGTGCCAGTAGTCAATCCGGGACGCTGTACGAGCAGTACTTC. It encodes CASSQSGTLYEQYF.

This chain connects TRBV7-9 to TRBJ1-2; 7 positions agree with TRBD1. CDR1 is SEHNR, CDR2 FQNEAQ, per germline (reference sequence). The CDR3 totals 15 residues. The trim removed 5 bases at V and 6 bases at J, leaving 12 bases unmatched. The CDR3 bases are TGTGCCAGCAGCCTCTCCAATGACAGGGCAAATGGCTACACCTTC. This codes for CASSLSNDRANGYTF.

This chain uses TRBV27 with TRBJ2-7; either TRBD1 or TRBD2 may supply D (6 bases each). CDR1 is MNHEY, CDR2 SMNVEV, per germline (reference sequence). The CDR3 sequence is 16 residues long. The germline V and J ends were trimmed by 4 bases and 2 bases, with 18 bases remaining between them. The CDR3 bases are TGTGCCAGCAGTTCCTCCTTGGGGGGCCGGGCCTACGAGCAGTACTTC. Amino acid sequence: CASSSSLGGRAYEQYF.

This chain uses TRBV29-1 with TRBJ2-6; the D is unclear. The CDR3 consists of 12 residues. Germline V gives CDR1 SQVTM, CDR2 ANQGSEA. V was clipped by 6 bases and J by 0 bases, with 3 bases between them. The chain's CDR3 is CSVYSGANVLTF. CDR3 nucleotides: TGCAGCGTATACTCTGGGGCCAACGTCCTGACTTTC.

The V gene is TRBV7-8, the J gene TRBJ2-1; a possible D gene is TRBD2 (5 bases). Germline loops: CDR1 SGHVS, CDR2 FQNEAQ. The germline V and J ends were trimmed by 3 bases and 3 bases, with 12 bases remaining between them. This CDR3 spans 15 amino acids. As DNA, the CDR3 is TGTGCCAGCAGCTTCAGACCCGGGGTCTACAATGAGCAGTTCTTC. Protein sequence: CASSFRPGVYNEQFF.

J is TRBJ1-5 and V is TRBV9; weak D call: TRBD1 (5 bases). Trimming pared 4 bases from V and 5 bases from J, leaving 13 bases between. Germline loops: CDR1 SGDLS, CDR2 YYNGEE. The CDR3 has 14 amino acids. CDR3 nucleotide sequence: TGTGCCAGCAGCCATGGGGGGGATGATCAGCCCCAGCATTTT. Translating gives CASSHGGDDQPQHF.

This clone was counted between two and nine times. This sequence joins TRBV27 and TRBJ1-2; TRBD1 aligns across 9 bases. Unmatched junction bases numbered 5, after V lost 5 bases and J lost 4 bases. The CDR3 runs to 14 residues. Germline V CDR1 and CDR2: MNHEY, SMNVEV (reference sequence). CDR3 DNA sequence: TGTGCCAGCAGTCCTGGGACAGGGACCTATGGCTACACCTTC. This encodes CASSPGTGTYGYTF.

The chain links TRBV15 to TRBJ1-1; D remains unclear. Between the trimmed V and J ends, which lost 5 bases and 3 bases, there was a span of 10 bases. The CDR3 loop spans 13 amino acids. Germline-derived CDR1 and CDR2 are LNHNV and YYDKDF (reference sequence). This chain's CDR3 is CATSPPWDTEAFF. The CDR3 nucleotides are TGTGCCACCAGCCCCCCTTGGGACACTGAAGCTTTCTTT.

The chain links TRBV7-6 to TRBJ2-1; D call uncertain. The ends were cut back, 8 bases at V and 0 bases at J, with 5 bases in the middle. Germline assignment: CDR1 SGHVS and CDR2 FNYEAQ. There are 12 residues in the CDR3. DNA of the CDR3: TGTGCCAGCGGGTCCTCCTACAATGAGCAGTTCTTC. Amino acids: CASGSSYNEQFF.

V and J are TRBV7-2 and TRBJ2-3, with D maybe TRBD2 (6 bases). The V gene lost 2 bases and the J gene lost 1 base, with 10 bases spanning the gap. The CDR3 is made up of 15 amino acids. Germline CDR1 reads SGHTA; CDR2 reads FQGNSA. This CDR3 reads CASSLTGSGTDTQYF. The CDR3 coding sequence is TGTGCCAGCAGCTTAACCGGGAGTGGCACAGATACGCAGTATTTT.

The chain links TRBV5-1 to TRBJ2-5; 8 positions agree with TRBD2. Germline V lookup: CDR1 SGHRS, CDR2 YFSETQ. The CDR3 extends over 16 amino acids. The J segment lost 1 base and the V segment lost 0 bases, leaving 5 bases of the junction unmatched. DNA of the CDR3: TGCGCCAGCAGCTTGGGAAGCGGGGGCCTCCAAGAGACCCAGTACTTC. As protein: CASSLGSGGLQETQYF.

DNA of the CDR3: TGTGCCAGCAGTTCGGGACACATGACCGGGGAGCTGTTTTTT. It translates to CASSSGHMTGELFF. V and J are TRBV11-3 and TRBJ2-2; a possible D gene is TRBD1 (6 bases). This CDR3 is 14 amino acids long. V was shortened by 6 bases and J by 5 bases, with 13 bases between the two germline ends. In germline, CDR1 is SGHNT, CDR2 YENEEA.

A note on this clone: Within the sample, other DNA sequences also encode this same CDR3. The CDR3 DNA reads as TGTGCCAGCAGCTTAGGGACAGGGGGCAGTAATCAGCCCCAGCATTTT. Its translation: CASSLGTGGSNQPQHF. The chain joins TRBV7-9 to TRBJ1-5; 11 nucleotides match TRBD1. The ends lost 1 base at V and 4 bases at J; junction bases unmatched: 3. Germline V gives CDR1 SEHNR, CDR2 FQNEAQ (reference sequence). The CDR3 runs to 16 residues.

J is TRBJ2-3 and V is TRBV5-4, with a weak D call TRBD2 (6 bases). Germline CDR1 SGHNT, CDR2 YYREEE (reference sequence). This CDR3 has 15 residues. V lost 5 bases, J lost 2 bases, and 15 bases lay in between. This chain's CDR3 is CASRPAGLITDTQYF. The CDR3 coding sequence is TGTGCCAGCAGACCCGCAGGACTAATCACAGATACGCAGTATTTT.

The V and J genes are TRBV6-6 and TRBJ2-3, with D hard to call. The CDR3 has 15 amino acids. Between the trimmed V and J ends, which lost 6 bases and 3 bases, there was a span of 16 bases. CDR1 is MNHNY, CDR2 SVGAGI, per germline (reference sequence). The CDR3 DNA sequence: TGTGCCAGCAGGAGAGGCACTACTCTTACAGATACGCAGTATTTT. This sequence encodes CASRRGTTLTDTQYF.

This chain uses TRBV4-3 with TRBJ1-6, with TRBD1 identical over 9 bases. This CDR3 is built from 18 residues. The germline CDR1 and CDR2 sequences are LGHNA and YSLEER. V shed 0 bases and J 1 base; nucleotides not matched to a gene: 4. CDR3 protein: CASSQDWDRESYNSPLHF. CDR3 coding DNA: TGCGCCAGCAGCCAAGATTGGGACAGGGAGTCCTATAATTCACCCCTCCACTTT.

This chain's CDR3 is CASGLTSGTRVDEQYF. CDR3 bases: TGTGCTAGTGGTTTGACTTCCGGGACTAGGGTAGACGAGCAGTACTTC. The chain uses TRBV12-5 and TRBJ2-7; 8 positions agree with TRBD2. This CDR3 spans 16 amino acids. CDR1 LGHNT and CDR2 FRNRAP come from the germline V gene. V lost 2 bases, J lost 5 bases, and 11 bases stayed unmatched.

For this clone: Distinct nucleotide sequences in the sample also encode this CDR3. The chain has TRBV27 and TRBJ2-2; 11 positions agree with TRBD2. The germline V gene has CDR1 MNHEY and CDR2 SMNVEV (reference sequence). Germline trimming cut 3 bases from V and 0 bases from J; bases unmatched to any gene: 3. The CDR3 is 17 residues long. The DNA of the CDR3 is TGTGCCAGCAGTTTCCTAGCGGGGGGCCCGAACACCGGGGAGCTGTTTTTT. Protein: CASSFLAGGPNTGELFF.

Concerning this clone: The sample contains more than one DNA sequence encoding this CDR3. This chain uses TRBV6-5 with TRBJ2-7; no clear D. The germline V gene has CDR1 MNHEY and CDR2 SVGAGI. The CDR3 contains 11 residues. The V end lost 5 bases, the J end lost 3 bases, and 5 bases lay between the germline ends. The CDR3 loop is CASSTSYEQYF. CDR3 in DNA: TGTGCCAGCAGTACCAGCTACGAGCAGTACTTC.

The CDR3 DNA is TGTGCCAGCAGCGTAGAGGGAGGCCAGATCAATGAGCAGTTCTTC. Translated: CASSVEGGQINEQFF. J is TRBJ2-1 and V is TRBV9, with D perhaps TRBD2 (6 bases). Germline CDR1 SGDLS, CDR2 YYNGEE. The CDR3 covers 15 residues. The germline V and J ends were trimmed by 0 bases and 6 bases, with 13 bases remaining between them.

The V call is TRBV19, the J call TRBJ2-5; D is ambiguous. V was cut by 3 bases and J by 4 bases, with 15 bases left in between. The CDR3 runs to 15 residues. In germline, CDR1 is LNHDA, CDR2 SQIVND (reference sequence). The CDR3 sequence is CASSMSSTHGETQYF. The CDR3 DNA reads TGTGCCAGTAGTATGAGCTCAACCCATGGAGAGACCCAGTACTTC.

The chain joins TRBV7-2 to TRBJ1-5; 7 bases are a match to TRBD1. Germline CDR1 is SGHTA and CDR2 is FQGNSA. Trimming cost V 7 bases and J 1 base; bases outside gene matches: 7. This CDR3 spans 15 amino acids. The chain's CDR3 is CASNSGTVSNQPQHF. CDR3 bases: TGTGCCAGCAACTCCGGGACAGTCAGCAATCAGCCCCAGCATTTT.

A word on this clone: Within the sample, other DNA sequences also encode this same CDR3. V is TRBV13 and J is TRBJ2-1; no reliable D call. CDR1 and CDR2 (germline): PRHDT, FYEKMQ (reference sequence). The V and J ends lost 0 bases and 1 base respectively, with 4 bases between them. The CDR3 sequence is 14 residues long. CDR3 region: CASSLGGSYNEQFF. CDR3 nucleotides: TGTGCCAGCAGCTTAGGGGGGTCCTACAATGAGCAGTTCTTC.

In its sample, this clone was seen once. This rearrangement joins TRBV4-1 to TRBJ2-1; D not certain. CDR1 MGHRA and CDR2 YSYEKL come from the germline V gene. V lost 6 bases to trimming and J lost 3 bases, with 9 bases between them. The CDR3 consists of 13 residues. Here the CDR3 reads CASRGILYNEQFF. The CDR3 DNA reads as TGCGCCAGCAGGGGTATTCTCTACAATGAGCAGTTCTTC.

The J gene is TRBJ2-7, the V gene TRBV7-9; 9 bases are shared with TRBD1. Germline V lookup: CDR1 SEHNR, CDR2 FQNEAQ (reference sequence). Trimming took 4 bases from V and 4 from J; bases not matched to a gene: 11. The CDR3 extends over 16 amino acids. The DNA of the CDR3 is TGTGCCAGCAGCTACTTGACAGGGGGAATGGGGTACGAGCAGTACTTC. Translating it yields CASSYLTGGMGYEQYF. The full variable domain, with the rest looked up from reference TRBV7-9 and TRBJ2-7, is DTGVSQNPRHKITKRGQNVTFRCDPISEHNRLYWYRQTLGQGPEFLTYFQNEAQLEKSRLLSDRFSAERPKGSFSTLEIQRTEQGDSAMYLCASSYLTGGMGYEQYFGPGTRLTVT.